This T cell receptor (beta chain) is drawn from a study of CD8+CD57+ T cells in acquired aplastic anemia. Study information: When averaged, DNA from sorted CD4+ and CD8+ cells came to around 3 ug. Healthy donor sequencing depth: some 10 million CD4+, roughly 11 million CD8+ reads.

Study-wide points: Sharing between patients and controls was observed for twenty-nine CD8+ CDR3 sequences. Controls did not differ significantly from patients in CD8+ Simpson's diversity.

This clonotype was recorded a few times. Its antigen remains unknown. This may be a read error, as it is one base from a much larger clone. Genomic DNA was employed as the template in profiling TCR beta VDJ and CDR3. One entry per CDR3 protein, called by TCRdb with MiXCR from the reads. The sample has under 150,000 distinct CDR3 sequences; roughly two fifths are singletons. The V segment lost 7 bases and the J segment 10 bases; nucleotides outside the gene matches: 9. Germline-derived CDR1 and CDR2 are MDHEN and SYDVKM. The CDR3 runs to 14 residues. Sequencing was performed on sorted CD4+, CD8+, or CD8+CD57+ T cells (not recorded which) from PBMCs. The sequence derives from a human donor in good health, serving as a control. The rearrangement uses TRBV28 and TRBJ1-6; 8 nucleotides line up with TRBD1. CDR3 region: CASTVGQGASPLHF. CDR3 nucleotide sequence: TGTGCCAGCACCGTCGGACAGGGAGCCTCACCCCTCCACTTT.